This TCR beta chain was sequenced during a study of blood T cells in healthy people across ages. Points from the study as a whole: A roughly linear age-dependent decrease characterized TCR beta diversity per million T cells. Shifts in expanded clonotypes may have been confounded by donor CMV status, which was unknown.

Using a J-beta primer mix together with a sample-barcoded 5' primer, a second PCR was run for roughly 6 to 12 cycles. The study obtained at least 2.5 million CDR3-containing paired-end reads from every sample. Using its own MiXCR run on the 5' RACE reads, TCRdb lists one record per CDR3 protein. The sample carries around 670,000 distinct CDR3 sequences, 25% to 30% recorded once. This clonotype was counted many times. Its antigen is not known. With 5 bases clipped from V and 3 bases from J, the junction kept 9 bases outside the gene matches. CDR1 is MNHEY and CDR2 is SVGAGI in the germline V gene. The CDR3 has 15 residues.

The gene calls are TRBV6-5 and TRBJ2-5, with 7 bases fitting TRBD1. Input material: blood. This TCR was recovered from a woman older than 75 in good health. In DNA form, the CDR3 reads TGTGCCAGCAGTCCTTACGGACAGGCCGAAGAGACCCAGTACTTC. Encoded protein: CASSPYGQAEETQYF.